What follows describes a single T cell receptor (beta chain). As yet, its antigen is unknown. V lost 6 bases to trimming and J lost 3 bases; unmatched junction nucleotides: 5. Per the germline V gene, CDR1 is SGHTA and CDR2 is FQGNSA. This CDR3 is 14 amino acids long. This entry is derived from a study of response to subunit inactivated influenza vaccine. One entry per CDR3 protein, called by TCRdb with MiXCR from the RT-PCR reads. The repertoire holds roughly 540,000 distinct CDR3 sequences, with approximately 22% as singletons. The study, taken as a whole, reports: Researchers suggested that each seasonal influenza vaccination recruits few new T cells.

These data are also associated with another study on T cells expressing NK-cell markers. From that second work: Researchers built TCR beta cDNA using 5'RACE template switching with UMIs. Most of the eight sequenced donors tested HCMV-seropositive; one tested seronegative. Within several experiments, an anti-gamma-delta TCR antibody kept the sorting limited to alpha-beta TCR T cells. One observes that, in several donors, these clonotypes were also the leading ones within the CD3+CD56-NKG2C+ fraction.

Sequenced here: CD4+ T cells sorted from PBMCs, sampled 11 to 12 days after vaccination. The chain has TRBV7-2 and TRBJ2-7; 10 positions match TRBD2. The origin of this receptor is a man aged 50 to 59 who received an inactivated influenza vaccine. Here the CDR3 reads CASRSSSGSYEQYF. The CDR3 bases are TGTGCCAGCAGGTCTTCTAGCGGGAGCTACGAGCAGTACTTC. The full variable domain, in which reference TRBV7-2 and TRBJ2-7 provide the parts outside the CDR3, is GAGVSQSPSNKVTEKGKDVELRCDPISGHTALYWYRQSLGQGLEFLIYFQGNSAPDKSGLPSDRFSAERTGGSVSTLTIQRTQQEDSAVYLCASRSSSGSYEQYFGPGTRLTVT.